This TCR beta chain was documented in a study of shared clonotypes between healthy human individuals. Naive CD4+ cells were CD45RA-selected; the remaining cells were memory. Genomic DNA per cell subset filled all wells of several immunoSEQ plates. The method was immunoSEQ multiplex PCR; TCRdb's version includes in-frame clones alone and lacks a portion of them. The table lists 2.5 million or so clones, around 90% of them singletons, with around 0.14% in the top ten. The CDR3 has 12 amino acids. Trimming cost V 5 bases and J 3 bases; bases outside gene matches: 0. The germline gives CDR1 SNHLY, CDR2 FYNNEI.

The specimen sequenced was naive CD4+ T cells sorted from blood. Subset reported: CD45RA+ positively selected. This receptor was identified in a man aged 18 to 30 in good health. The V gene is TRBV2, the J gene TRBJ2-5, with 7 nucleotides matching TRBD2. DNA for the CDR3: TGTGCCAGCAGTCTAGCGGAAGAGACCCAGTACTTC. Translating gives CASSLAEETQYF.